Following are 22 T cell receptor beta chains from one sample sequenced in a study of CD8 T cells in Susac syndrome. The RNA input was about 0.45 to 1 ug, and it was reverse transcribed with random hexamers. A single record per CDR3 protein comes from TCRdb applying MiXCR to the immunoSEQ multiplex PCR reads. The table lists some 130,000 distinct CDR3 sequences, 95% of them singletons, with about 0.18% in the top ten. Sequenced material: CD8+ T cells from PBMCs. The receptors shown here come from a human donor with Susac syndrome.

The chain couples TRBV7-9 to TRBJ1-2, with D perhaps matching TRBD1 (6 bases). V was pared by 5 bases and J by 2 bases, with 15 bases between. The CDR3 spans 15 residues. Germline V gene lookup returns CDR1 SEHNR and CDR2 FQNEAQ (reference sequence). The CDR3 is CASSAINQGNYGYTF. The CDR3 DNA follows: TGTGCCAGCAGCGCCATTAATCAGGGGAACTATGGCTACACCTTC.

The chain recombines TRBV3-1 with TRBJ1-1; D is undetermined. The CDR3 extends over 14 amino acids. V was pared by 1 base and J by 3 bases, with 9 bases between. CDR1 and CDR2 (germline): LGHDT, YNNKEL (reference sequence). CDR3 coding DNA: TGTGCCAGCAGCCAAGGGGAGGGAGACACTGAAGCTTTCTTT. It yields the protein CASSQGEGDTEAFF. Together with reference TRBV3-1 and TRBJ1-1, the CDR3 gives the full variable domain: DTAVSQTPKYLVTQMGNDKSIKCEQNLGHDTMYWYKQDSKKFLKIMFSYNNKELIINETVPNRFSPKSPDKAHLNLHINSLELGDSAVYFCASSQGEGDTEAFFGQGTRLTVV.

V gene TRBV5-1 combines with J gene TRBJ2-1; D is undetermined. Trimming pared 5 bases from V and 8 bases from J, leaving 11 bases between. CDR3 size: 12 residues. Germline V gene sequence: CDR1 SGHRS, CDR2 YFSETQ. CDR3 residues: CASSPDTHEQFF. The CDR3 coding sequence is TGCGCCAGCAGTCCGGATACGCATGAGCAGTTCTTC. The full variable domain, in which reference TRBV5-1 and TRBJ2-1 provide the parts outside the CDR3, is KAGVTQTPRYLIKTRGQQVTLSCSPISGHRSVSWYQQTPGQGLQFLFEYFSETQRNKGNFPGRFSGRQFSNSRSEMNVSTLELGDSALYLCASSPDTHEQFFGPGTRLTVL.

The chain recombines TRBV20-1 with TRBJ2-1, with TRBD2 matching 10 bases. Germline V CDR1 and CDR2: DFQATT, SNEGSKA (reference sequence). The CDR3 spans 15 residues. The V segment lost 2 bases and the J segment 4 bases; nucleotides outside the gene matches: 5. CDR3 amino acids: CSARFGTSVYNEQFF. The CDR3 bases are TGCAGTGCTAGATTCGGGACTAGCGTGTACAATGAGCAGTTCTTC.

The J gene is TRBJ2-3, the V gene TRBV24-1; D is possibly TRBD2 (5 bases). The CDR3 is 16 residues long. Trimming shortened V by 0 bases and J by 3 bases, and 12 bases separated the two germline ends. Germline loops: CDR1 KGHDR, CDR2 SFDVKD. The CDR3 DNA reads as TGTGCCACCAGTGATTTGTTGGAGGATGGGACAGATACGCAGTATTTT. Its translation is CATSDLLEDGTDTQYF.

The CDR3 loop is CASSQESSGANVLTF. CDR3 sequence (DNA): TGTGCCAGCAGCCAAGAAAGCTCTGGGGCCAACGTCCTGACTTTC. The genes are TRBV4-2 and TRBJ2-6; D ambiguous. V lost 0 bases, J lost 0 bases, and 3 bases lay in between. Germline V gene sequence: CDR1 LGHNA, CDR2 YNFKEQ. This CDR3 is 15 amino acids long.

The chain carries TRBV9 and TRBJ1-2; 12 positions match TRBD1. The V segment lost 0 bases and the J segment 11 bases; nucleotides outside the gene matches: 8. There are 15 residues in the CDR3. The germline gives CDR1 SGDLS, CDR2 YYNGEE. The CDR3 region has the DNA TGTGCCAGCAGCGTAGTAGGGACAGGGGGCTCCGGGTACACCTTC. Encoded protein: CASSVVGTGGSGYTF.

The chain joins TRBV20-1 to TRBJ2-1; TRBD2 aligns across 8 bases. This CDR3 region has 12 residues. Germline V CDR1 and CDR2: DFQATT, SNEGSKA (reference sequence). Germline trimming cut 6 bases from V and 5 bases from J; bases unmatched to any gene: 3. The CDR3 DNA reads TGCAGTGCGCGGGAGGCAAACAATGAGCAGTTCTTC. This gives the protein CSAREANNEQFF.

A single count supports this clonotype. Written as DNA, the CDR3 is TGTGCCACCAGTGGGGAGCCATACCCAGAGACCCAGTACTTC. Translating gives CATSGEPYPETQYF. The chain recombines TRBV24-1 with TRBJ2-5, with D possibly being TRBD2 (5 bases). V was cut by 5 bases and J by 4 bases, with 13 bases left in between. CDR3 length equals 14 residues. CDR1 and CDR2 (germline): KGHDR, SFDVKD.

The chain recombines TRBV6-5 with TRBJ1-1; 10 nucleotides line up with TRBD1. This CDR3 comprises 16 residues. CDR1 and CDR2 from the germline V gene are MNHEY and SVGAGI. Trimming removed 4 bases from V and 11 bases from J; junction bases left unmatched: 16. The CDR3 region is CASSWGGTGVNREAFF. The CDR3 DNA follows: TGTGCCAGCAGTTGGGGGGGGACAGGGGTTAATCGAGAGGCTTTCTTT.

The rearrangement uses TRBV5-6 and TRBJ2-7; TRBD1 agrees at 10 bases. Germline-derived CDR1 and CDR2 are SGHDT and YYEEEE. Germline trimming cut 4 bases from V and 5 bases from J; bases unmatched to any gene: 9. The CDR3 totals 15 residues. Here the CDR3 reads CASSGGQGFVHEQYF. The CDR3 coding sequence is TGTGCCAGCAGCGGGGGACAGGGGTTCGTTCACGAGCAGTACTTC.

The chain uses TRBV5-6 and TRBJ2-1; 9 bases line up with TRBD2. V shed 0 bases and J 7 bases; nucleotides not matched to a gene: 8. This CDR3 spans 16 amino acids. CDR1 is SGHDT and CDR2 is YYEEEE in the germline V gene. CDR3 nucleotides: TGTGCCAGCAGCTTGGTGCGGGAGGGCCCTCGGAATGAGCAGTTCTTC. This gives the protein CASSLVREGPRNEQFF.

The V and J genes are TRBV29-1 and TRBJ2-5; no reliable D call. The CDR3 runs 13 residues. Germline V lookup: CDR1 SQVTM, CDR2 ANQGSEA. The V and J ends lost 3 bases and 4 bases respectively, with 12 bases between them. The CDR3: CSVEGRMGETQYF. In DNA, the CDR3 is TGCAGCGTTGAGGGCAGAATGGGAGAGACCCAGTACTTC.

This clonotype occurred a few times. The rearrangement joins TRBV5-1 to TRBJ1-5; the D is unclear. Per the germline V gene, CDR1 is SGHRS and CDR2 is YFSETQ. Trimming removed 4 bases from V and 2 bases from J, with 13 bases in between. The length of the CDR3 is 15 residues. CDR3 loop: CASSNSREGNQPQHF. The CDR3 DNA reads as TGCGCCAGCAGCAATAGCCGGGAGGGCAATCAGCCCCAGCATTTT.

CDR3 sequence (DNA): TGTGCCAGCAGGTACGGGGCTCAGCCCCAGCATTTT. Its translation is CASRYGAQPQHF. This chain joins TRBV28 and TRBJ1-5; possible D gene TRBD1, 5 bases. Germline V gives CDR1 MDHEN, CDR2 SYDVKM. CDR3 length: 12 amino acids. V was trimmed by 6 bases and J by 6 bases, leaving 9 bases between them.

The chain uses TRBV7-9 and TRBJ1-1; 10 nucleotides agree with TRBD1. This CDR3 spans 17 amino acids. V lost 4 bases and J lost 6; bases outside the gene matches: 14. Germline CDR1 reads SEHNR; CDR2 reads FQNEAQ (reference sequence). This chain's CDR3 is CASSSPGRQGAWAEAFF. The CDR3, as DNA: TGTGCCAGCAGCTCCCCAGGCCGACAGGGGGCGTGGGCTGAAGCTTTCTTT. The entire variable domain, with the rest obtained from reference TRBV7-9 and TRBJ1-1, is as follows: DTGVSQNPRHKITKRGQNVTFRCDPISEHNRLYWYRQTLGQGPEFLTYFQNEAQLEKSRLLSDRFSAERPKGSFSTLEIQRTEQGDSAMYLCASSSPGRQGAWAEAFFGQGTRLTVV.

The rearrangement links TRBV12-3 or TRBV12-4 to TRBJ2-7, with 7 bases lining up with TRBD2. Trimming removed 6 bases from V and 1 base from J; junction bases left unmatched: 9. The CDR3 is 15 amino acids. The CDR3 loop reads CASSGGLAVSYEQYF. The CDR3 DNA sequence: TGTGCCAGCAGCGGCGGGCTAGCGGTTTCCTACGAGCAGTACTTC.

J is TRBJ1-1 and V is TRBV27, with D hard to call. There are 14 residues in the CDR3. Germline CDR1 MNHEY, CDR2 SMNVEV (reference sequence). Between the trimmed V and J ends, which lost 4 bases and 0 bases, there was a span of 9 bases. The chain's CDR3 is CASSSYSMNTEAFF. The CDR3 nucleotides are TGTGCCAGCAGTTCTTACAGCATGAACACTGAAGCTTTCTTT.

DNA for the CDR3: TGTGCCAGCACCACTTTTTCGGGGGCACACCAACCCTACGAGCAGTACTTC. It yields the protein CASTTFSGAHQPYEQYF. This rearrangement joins TRBV7-9 to TRBJ2-7; D possibly uses TRBD1 or TRBD2 (6 bases each). CDR3 size: 17 residues. CDR1 and CDR2 from the germline V gene are SEHNR and FQNEAQ (reference sequence). Trimming removed 7 bases at V and 2 bases at J, with 24 bases between.

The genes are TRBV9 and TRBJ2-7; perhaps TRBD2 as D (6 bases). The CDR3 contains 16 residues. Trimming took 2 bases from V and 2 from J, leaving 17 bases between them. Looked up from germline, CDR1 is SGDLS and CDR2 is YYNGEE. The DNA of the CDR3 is TGTGCCAGCAGCGTCGAGCCCGTGGAGGGTCCCTACGAGCAGTACTTC. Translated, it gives CASSVEPVEGPYEQYF. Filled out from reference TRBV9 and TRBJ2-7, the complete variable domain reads DSGVTQTPKHLITATGQRVTLRCSPRSGDLSVYWYQQSLDQGLQFLIQYYNGEERAKGNILERFSAQQFPDLHSELNLSSLELGDSALYFCASSVEPVEGPYEQYFGPGTRLTVT.

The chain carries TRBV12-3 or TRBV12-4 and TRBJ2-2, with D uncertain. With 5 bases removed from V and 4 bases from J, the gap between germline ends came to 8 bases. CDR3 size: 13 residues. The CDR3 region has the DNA TGTGCCAGCAGTACGAGTCGCACCGGGGAGCTGTTTTTT. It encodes CASSTSRTGELFF.

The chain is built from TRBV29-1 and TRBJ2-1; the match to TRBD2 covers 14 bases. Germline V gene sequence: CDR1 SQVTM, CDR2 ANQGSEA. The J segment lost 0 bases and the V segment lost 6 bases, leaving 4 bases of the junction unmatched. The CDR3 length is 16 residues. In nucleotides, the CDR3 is TGCAGCGTCGGGACTAGCGGGGGAAGCTCCTACAATGAGCAGTTCTTC. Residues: CSVGTSGGSSYNEQFF.